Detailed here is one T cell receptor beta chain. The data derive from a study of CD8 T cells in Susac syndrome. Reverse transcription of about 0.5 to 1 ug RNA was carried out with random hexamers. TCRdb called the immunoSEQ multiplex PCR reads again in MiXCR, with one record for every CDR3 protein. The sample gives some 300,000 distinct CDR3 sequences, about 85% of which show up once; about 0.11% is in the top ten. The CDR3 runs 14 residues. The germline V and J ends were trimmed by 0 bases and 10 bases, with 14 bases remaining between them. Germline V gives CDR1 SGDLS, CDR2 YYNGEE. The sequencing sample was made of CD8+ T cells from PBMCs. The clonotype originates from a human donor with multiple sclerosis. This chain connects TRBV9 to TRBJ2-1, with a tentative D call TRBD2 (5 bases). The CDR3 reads CASSVVAGPREQFF. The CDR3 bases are TGTGCCAGCAGCGTAGTGGCGGGCCCCAGGGAGCAGTTCTTC. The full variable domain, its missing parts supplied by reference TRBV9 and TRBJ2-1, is DSGVTQTPKHLITATGQRVTLRCSPRSGDLSVYWYQQSLDQGLQFLIQYYNGEERAKGNILERFSAQQFPDLHSELNLSSLELGDSALYFCASSVVAGPREQFFGPGTRLTVL.